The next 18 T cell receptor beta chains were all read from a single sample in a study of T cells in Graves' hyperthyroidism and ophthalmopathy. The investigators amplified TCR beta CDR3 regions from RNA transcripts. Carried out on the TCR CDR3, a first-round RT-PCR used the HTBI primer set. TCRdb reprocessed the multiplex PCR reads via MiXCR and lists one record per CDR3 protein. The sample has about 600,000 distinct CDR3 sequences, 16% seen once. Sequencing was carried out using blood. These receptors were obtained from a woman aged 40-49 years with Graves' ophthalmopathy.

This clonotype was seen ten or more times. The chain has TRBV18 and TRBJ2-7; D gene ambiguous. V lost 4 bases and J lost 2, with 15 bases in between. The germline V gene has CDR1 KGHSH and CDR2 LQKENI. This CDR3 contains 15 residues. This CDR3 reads CASSQRQTLTYEQYF. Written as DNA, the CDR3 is TGTGCCAGCTCACAGAGACAAACCCTCACCTACGAGCAGTACTTC.

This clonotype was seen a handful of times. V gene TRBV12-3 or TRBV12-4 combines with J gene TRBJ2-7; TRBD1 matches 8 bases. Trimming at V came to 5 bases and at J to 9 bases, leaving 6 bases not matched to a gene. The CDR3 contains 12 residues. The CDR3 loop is CASSPDRGRQYF. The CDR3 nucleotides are TGTGCCAGCAGTCCTGACAGGGGTAGGCAGTACTTC.

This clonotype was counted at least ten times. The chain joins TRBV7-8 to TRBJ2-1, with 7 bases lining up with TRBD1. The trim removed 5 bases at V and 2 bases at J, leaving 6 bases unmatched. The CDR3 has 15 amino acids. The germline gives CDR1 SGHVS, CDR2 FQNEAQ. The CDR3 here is CASSPGQETYNEQFF. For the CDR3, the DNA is TGTGCCAGCAGCCCAGGACAGGAGACCTACAATGAGCAGTTCTTC.

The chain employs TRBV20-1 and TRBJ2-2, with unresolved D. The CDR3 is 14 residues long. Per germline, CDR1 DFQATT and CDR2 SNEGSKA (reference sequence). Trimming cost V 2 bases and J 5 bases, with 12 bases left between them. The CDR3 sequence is CSARRSLGTGELFF. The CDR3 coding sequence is TGCAGTGCTAGAAGGTCCCTAGGGACCGGGGAGCTGTTTTTT.

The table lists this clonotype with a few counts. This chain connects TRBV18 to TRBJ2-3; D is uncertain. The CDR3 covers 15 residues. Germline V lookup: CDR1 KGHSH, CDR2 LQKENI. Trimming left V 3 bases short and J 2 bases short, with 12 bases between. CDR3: CASSPSGFNTDTQYF. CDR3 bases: TGTGCCAGCTCACCGTCCGGGTTTAACACAGATACGCAGTATTTT.

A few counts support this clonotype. CDR3 nucleotide sequence: TGCAGTGCTAGCCTAGCGGGGGCGTCCTACAATGAGCAGTTCTTC. Translating gives CSASLAGASYNEQFF. V usage is TRBV20-1 and J usage is TRBJ2-1, with TRBD2 matching over 10 bases. V lost 3 bases to trimming and J lost 1 base; unmatched junction nucleotides: 3. CDR1 and CDR2 from the germline V gene are DFQATT and SNEGSKA (reference sequence). This CDR3 region has 15 residues.

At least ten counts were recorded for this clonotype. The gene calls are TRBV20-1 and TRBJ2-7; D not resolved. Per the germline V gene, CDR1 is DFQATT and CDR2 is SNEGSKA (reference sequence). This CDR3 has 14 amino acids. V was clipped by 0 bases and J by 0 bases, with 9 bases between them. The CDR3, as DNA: TGCAGTGCTAGAGATTTAGTCGACTCCTACGAGCAGTACTTC. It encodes CSARDLVDSYEQYF.

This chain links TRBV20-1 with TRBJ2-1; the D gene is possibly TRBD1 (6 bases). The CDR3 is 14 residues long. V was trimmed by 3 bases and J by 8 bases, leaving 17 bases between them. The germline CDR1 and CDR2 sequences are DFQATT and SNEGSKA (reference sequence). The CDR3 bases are TGCAGTGCTAGCGCTCAGGGGCCCCCATATGAGCAGTTCTTC. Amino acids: CSASAQGPPYEQFF.

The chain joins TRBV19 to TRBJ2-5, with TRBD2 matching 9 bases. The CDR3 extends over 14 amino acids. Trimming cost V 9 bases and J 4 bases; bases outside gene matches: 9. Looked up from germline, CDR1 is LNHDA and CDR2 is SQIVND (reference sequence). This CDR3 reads CASRAGGPAETQYF. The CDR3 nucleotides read TGTGCCAGCCGGGCGGGAGGGCCAGCAGAGACCCAGTACTTC.

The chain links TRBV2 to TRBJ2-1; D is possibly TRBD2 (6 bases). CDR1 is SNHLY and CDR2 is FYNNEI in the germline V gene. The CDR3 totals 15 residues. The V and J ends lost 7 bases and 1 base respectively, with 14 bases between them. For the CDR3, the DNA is TGTGCCAGCAAAACCGGGACTCATTCCTACAATGAGCAGTTCTTC. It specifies CASKTGTHSYNEQFF.

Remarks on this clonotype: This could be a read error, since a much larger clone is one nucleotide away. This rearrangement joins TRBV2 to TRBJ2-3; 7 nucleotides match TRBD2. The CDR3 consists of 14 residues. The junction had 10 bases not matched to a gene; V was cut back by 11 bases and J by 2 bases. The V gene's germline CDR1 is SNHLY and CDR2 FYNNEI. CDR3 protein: CAGIPAGVTDTQYF. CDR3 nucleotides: TGTGCCGGCATTCCGGCGGGAGTCACAGATACGCAGTATTTT.

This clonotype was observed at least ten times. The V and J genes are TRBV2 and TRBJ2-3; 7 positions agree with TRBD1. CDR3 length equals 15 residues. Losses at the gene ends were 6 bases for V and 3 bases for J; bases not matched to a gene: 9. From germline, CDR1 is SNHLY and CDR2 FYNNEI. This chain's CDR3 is CASRARQGWTDTQYF. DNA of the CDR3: TGTGCCAGCAGGGCCAGACAGGGCTGGACAGATACGCAGTATTTT.

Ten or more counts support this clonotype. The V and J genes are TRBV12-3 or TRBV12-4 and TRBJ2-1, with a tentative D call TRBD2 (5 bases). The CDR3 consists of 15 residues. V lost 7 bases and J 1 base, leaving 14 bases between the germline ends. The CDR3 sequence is CASTRGHQSYNEQFF. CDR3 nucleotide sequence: TGTGCCAGCACCCGCGGGCACCAGTCCTACAATGAGCAGTTCTTC.

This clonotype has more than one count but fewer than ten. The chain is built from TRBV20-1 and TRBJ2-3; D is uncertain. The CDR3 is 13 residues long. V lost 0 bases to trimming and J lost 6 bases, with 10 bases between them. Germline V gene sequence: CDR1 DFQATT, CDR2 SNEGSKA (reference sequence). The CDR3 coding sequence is TGCAGTGCTAGAGATGACGTGCTCGATACGCAGTATTTT. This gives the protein CSARDDVLDTQYF.

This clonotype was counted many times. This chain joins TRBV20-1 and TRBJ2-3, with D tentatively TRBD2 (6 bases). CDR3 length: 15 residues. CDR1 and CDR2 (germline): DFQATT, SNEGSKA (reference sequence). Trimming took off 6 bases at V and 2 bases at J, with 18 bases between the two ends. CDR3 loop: CSALLPGLSTDTQYF. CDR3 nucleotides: TGCAGTGCCCTATTGCCGGGACTCTCCACAGATACGCAGTATTTT.

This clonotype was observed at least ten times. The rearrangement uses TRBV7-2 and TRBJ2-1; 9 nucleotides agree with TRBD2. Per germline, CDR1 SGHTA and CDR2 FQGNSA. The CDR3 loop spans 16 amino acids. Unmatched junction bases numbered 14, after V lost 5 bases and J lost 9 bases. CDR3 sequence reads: CASSRQAGGPNFEQFF. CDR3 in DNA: TGTGCCAGCAGCCGTCAAGCGGGAGGCCCCAATTTTGAGCAGTTCTTC.

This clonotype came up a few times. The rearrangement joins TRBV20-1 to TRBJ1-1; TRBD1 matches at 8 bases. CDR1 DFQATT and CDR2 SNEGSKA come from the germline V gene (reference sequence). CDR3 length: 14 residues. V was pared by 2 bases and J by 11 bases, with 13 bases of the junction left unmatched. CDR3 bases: TGCAGTGCTAGAACACAGGGGGTCCCGCGATTGGCTTTCTTT. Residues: CSARTQGVPRLAFF.

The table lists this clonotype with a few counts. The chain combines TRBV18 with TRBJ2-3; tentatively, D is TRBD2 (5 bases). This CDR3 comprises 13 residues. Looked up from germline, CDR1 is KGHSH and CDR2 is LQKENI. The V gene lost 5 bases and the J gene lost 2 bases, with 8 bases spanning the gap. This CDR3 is CASSAGTTDTQYF. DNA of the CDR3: TGTGCCAGCTCAGCGGGTACCACAGATACGCAGTATTTT.